Listed below are T cell receptor beta chains from one sample, sequenced in a study of blood T cell repertoires in COVID-19. The method was immunoSEQ multiplex PCR; TCRdb's version includes in-frame clones alone and lacks a portion of them. The table has under 500,000 clones, 80% to 90% seen once. The sequenced sample consisted of PBMCs or T cells enriched from blood (not recorded which). The receptor set was obtained from a young man who had recovered from COVID-19. Both conserved end residues are part of each CDR3. D genes are given only for firm matches. The listing skips clone size in some rows; elsewhere it reads once, few, many or a size class.

d_gene | abundance | j_gene | v_gene | CDR3nt | CDR3aa
TRBD2 | . | TRBJ2-7 | TRBV6-5 | TGTGCCAGCAGCCTCGGGGGGGCCGGTTCCTACGAGCAGTACTTC | CASSLGGAGSYEQYF
TRBD2 | . | TRBJ2-5 | TRBV28 | TGTGCCAGCAGTTTATTGTCTAGCGGGAGCTACGGGGAGGAGACCCAGTACTTC | CASSLLSSGSYGEETQYF
. | . | TRBJ2-1 | TRBV3-1/TRBV3-2 | TGTGCCAGCAGCCCCAGAAAGGCGGGGAACGCCTACAATGAGCAGTTCTTC | CASSPRKAGNAYNEQFF
. | once | TRBJ1-1 | TRBV24-1 | TGTGCCACCAGTGAGGGCAGGGGTATCACTGAAGCTTTCTTT | CATSEGRGITEAFF
. | . | TRBJ2-7 | TRBV30 | TGTGCCTGGAGTGCAGCCAAGCGGCCCTACGAGCAGTACTTC | CAWSAAKRPYEQYF
. | . | TRBJ1-5 | TRBV18 | TGTGCCAGCTCACCCCAGGGAAATAGCAATCAGCCCCAGCATTTT | CASSPQGNSNQPQHF
TRBD1 | . | TRBJ1-2 | TRBV9 | TGTGCCAGCAGCGCCGGGACAGTATCCGGCTACACCTTC | CASSAGTVSGYTF
TRBD1 | . | TRBJ1-2 | TRBV5-4 | TGTGCCAGCAGCGCGGGACAGGACTTCTATGGCTACACCTTC | CASSAGQDFYGYTF
. | . | TRBJ1-6 | TRBV5-1 | TGCGCCAGCAGCTTGGCGGACAACGACTCACCCCTCCACTTT | CASSLADNDSPLHF
. | . | TRBJ2-2 | TRBV28 | TGTGCCAGCAGTCATGGTGGCAACACCGGGGAGCTGTTTTTT | CASSHGGNTGELFF
TRBD2 | . | TRBJ2-3 | TRBV30 | TGTGCCTGGAGTCGGGGGGACACAGATACGCAGTATTTT | CAWSRGDTDTQYF
TRBD1 | once | TRBJ2-2 | TRBV3-1/TRBV3-2 | TGTGCCAGCAGCCAAGCCGGGACAGAAAACACCGGGGAGCTGTTTTTT | CASSQAGTENTGELFF
. | . | TRBJ1-1 | TRBV3-1/TRBV3-2 | TGTGCCTCATCAGGGTTCATGAACACTGAAGCTTTCTTT | CASSGFMNTEAFF
. | . | TRBJ1-4 | TRBV6-6 | TGTGCCAGCACCACCGGTTTAGGGGCGGCTAATGAAAAACTGTTTTTT | CASTTGLGAANEKLFF
. | . | TRBJ2-5 | TRBV15 | TGTGCCACCAGCAGAGATGGGGGGAGATCAGCCCCCCAGTACTTC | CATSRDGGRSAPQYF
TRBD2 | . | TRBJ2-7 | TRBV7-8 | TGTGCCAGCAGCTCGACTAGCGGGAGGGCCAACGAGCAGTACTTC | CASSSTSGRANEQYF
. | . | TRBJ1-5 | TRBV28 | TGTGCCAGCAGTTTTCGGCAGCCCCAGCATTTT | CASSFRQPQHF
. | . | TRBJ2-3 | TRBV28 | TGTGCCAGCAGTTCAAGCGGGAGCACAGATACGCAGTATTTT | CASSSSGSTDTQYF
TRBD2 | few | TRBJ2-6 | TRBV28 | TGTGCCAGCAGTTTAGCGGGAGAAGGCGCTGGGGCCAACGTCCTGACTTTC | CASSLAGEGAGANVLTF
. | . | TRBJ2-7 | TRBV19 | TGTGCCAGTAGTATCCCAAACTCCTACGAGCAGTACTTC | CASSIPNSYEQYF
. | . | TRBJ1-5 | TRBV30 | TGTGCCTGGAGCGACAACAATCAGCCCCAGCATTTT | CAWSDNNQPQHF
. | . | TRBJ1-5 | TRBV28 | TGTGCCAGCCATTTTTCTGACTATCAGCCCCAGCATTTT | CASHFSDYQPQHF
. | . | TRBJ2-1 | TRBV19 | TGTGCCAGTAGTATTACGGAGGCTCGTGGAAATGAGCAGTTCTTC | CASSITEARGNEQFF
. | . | TRBJ1-6 | TRBV3-1/TRBV3-2 | TGTGCCAGCAGCCGGGGCCTAAATTCACCCCTCCACTTT | CASSRGLNSPLHF
. | few | TRBJ2-7 | TRBV3-1/TRBV3-2 | TGTGCCAGCAGCCCAGGGTCGGGCGAGCAGTACTTC | CASSPGSGEQYF
. | . | TRBJ1-2 | TRBV4-1 | TGCGCCAGCAGCCAAGATCGACCAGGGTCAGGGGACTATGGCTACACCTTC | CASSQDRPGSGDYGYTF
. | . | TRBJ1-5 | TRBV18 | TGTGCCAGCTCAGGCGGACAAGGGTATCAGCCCCAGCATTTT | CASSGGQGYQPQHF
TRBD2 | . | TRBJ2-5 | TRBV28 | TGTGCCAGCAAACCGGGACTAGCGTCCCTGGGGCAAGAGACCCAGTACTTC | CASKPGLASLGQETQYF
. | . | TRBJ1-3 | TRBV10-2 | TGCGCCAGCAGTGAGTTCGGCGGATTCTCTGGAAACACCATATATTTT | CASSEFGGFSGNTIYF
. | . | TRBJ1-5 | TRBV30 | TGTGCCTGGAGTCAGGACAGCCTGTCTCAGCCCCAGCATTTT | CAWSQDSLSQPQHF
TRBD2 | . | TRBJ2-1 | TRBV19 | TGTGCCAGTAGTACCGGGACTAGCGGGAGTCAGTTCTTC | CASSTGTSGSQFF
. | . | TRBJ2-1 | TRBV5-6 | TGTGCCAGCAGCTTAACACAGGAGCAGTTCTTC | CASSLTQEQFF
. | . | TRBJ2-2 | TRBV7-2 | TGTGCCAGCAGCTTAGCGCGGGTAGATACCGGGGAGCTGTTTTTT | CASSLARVDTGELFF
. | . | TRBJ2-3 | TRBV7-3 | TGTGCCAGCAGCGTAGGCAGGGGCAAAGATACGCAGTATTTT | CASSVGRGKDTQYF
. | . | TRBJ1-1 | TRBV19 | TGTGCCAGTAGTCTTCAGGACACTGAAGCTTTCTTT | CASSLQDTEAFF
TRBD1 | . | TRBJ1-1 | TRBV4-1 | TGCGCCAGCAGCCAAGCGGACAGGGGCATGAACACTGAAGCTTTCTTT | CASSQADRGMNTEAFF
. | . | TRBJ2-4 | TRBV28 | TGTGCCAGCAGCCAAAACGGACAAGCCAAAAACATTCAGTACTTC | CASSQNGQAKNIQYF